This record covers a single T cell receptor beta chain. This sample stems from a study of tumor T cells in aggressive B-cell lymphoma. Profiled with immunoSEQ multiplex PCR; TCRdb holds only in-frame clones, not every one. The sample consists of thousands of clones, roughly nine tenths of them appearing once. The CDR3 extends over 13 amino acids. Germline-derived CDR1 and CDR2 are GTSNPN and SVGIG (reference sequence). This chain connects TRBV30 to TRBJ2-1, with D unclear. The TCR comes from an adult with diffuse large B cell lymphoma. Specimen: tumor tissue. This chain's CDR3 is CARSIVAFDEQFF. The CDR3 DNA sequence: TGTGCAAGGAGTATTGTCGCGTTTGATGAGCAGTTCTTC.